These T cell receptor beta chains were read from a single sample in a study of low-dose radiotherapy and immunotherapy resistance in tumors. TCRdb passed the reads through MiXCR, listing each CDR3 protein once. The repertoire holds about 97,000 distinct CDR3 sequences, with about a fifth as singletons. The sample consisted of PBMCs, taken after low-dose radiotherapy plus immunotherapy. These receptor sequences come from a male donor with prostate cancer. Each CDR3 is given with its conserved first and last residue. The order of the fields is V gene, clone size, D gene, J gene, CDR3 protein, CDR3 DNA. The D gene is left open where the match is weak. Clone size is stated in some rows and not others, as once, few, many or a class when expanded.

TRBV12-3/TRBV12-4	many	TRBD2	TRBJ2-7	CASSWGTGTSIYEQYF	TGTGCCAGCAGTTGGGGAACCGGGACTAGCATTTACGAGCAGTACTTC
TRBV19	NA	NA	TRBJ2-6	CASSRTGLSGANVLTF	TGTGCCAGTAGCAGGACGGGCCTCTCTGGGGCCAACGTCCTGACTTTC
TRBV7-2	NA	NA	TRBJ2-3	CASKTYRGDTQYF	TGTGCCAGCAAAACTTATAGGGGGGATACGCAGTATTTT
TRBV6-8	medium-sized	NA	TRBJ2-6	CASTQDVGSGANVLTF	TGTGCCAGCACCCAGGACGTCGGCTCTGGGGCCAACGTCCTGACTTTC
TRBV5-1	few	NA	TRBJ2-1	CASSSDYSGGQFF	TGCGCCAGCAGCTCAGACTACTCGGGCGGGCAGTTCTTC
TRBV10-3	many	TRBD2	TRBJ2-5	CATSGGVAETQYF	TGTGCCACCAGCGGGGGGGTAGCAGAGACCCAGTACTTC
TRBV3-1	many	NA	TRBJ2-1	CASSQQQGPNEQFF	TGTGCCAGCAGCCAACAACAGGGCCCCAATGAGCAGTTCTTC
TRBV18	many	TRBD2	TRBJ2-3	CASSPPGLAGLDTQYF	TGTGCCAGCTCACCACCGGGACTAGCGGGGTTAGATACGCAGTATTTT
TRBV3-1	NA	NA	TRBJ2-7	CASSQLPYEQYF	TGTGCCAGCAGCCAACTCCCTTACGAGCAGTACTTC
TRBV5-1	NA	TRBD2	TRBJ2-5	CASSLLAGRAQETQYF	TGCGCCAGCAGCTTGCTCGCGGGGAGGGCCCAAGAGACCCAGTACTTC
TRBV3-1	many	NA	TRBJ2-1	CASSHGGAEQFF	TGTGCCAGCAGCCACGGGGGAGCTGAGCAGTTCTTC
TRBV3-1	NA	TRBD2	TRBJ2-7	CASRPRILAGGSDDYEQYF	TGTGCCAGCAGACCAAGAATACTAGCGGGGGGTTCGGACGACTACGAGCAGTACTTC